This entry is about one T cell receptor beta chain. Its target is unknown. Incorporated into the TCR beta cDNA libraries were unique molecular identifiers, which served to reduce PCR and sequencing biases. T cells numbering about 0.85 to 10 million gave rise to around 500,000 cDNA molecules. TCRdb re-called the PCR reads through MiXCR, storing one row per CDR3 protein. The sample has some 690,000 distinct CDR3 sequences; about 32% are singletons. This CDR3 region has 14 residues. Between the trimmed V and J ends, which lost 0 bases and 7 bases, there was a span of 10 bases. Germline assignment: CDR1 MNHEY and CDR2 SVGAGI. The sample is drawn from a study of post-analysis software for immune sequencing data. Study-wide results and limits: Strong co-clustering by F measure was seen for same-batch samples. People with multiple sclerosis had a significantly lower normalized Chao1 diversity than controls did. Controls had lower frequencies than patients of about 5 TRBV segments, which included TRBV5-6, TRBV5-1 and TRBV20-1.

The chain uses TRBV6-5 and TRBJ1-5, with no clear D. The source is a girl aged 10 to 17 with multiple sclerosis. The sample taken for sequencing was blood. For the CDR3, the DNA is TGTGCCAGCAGTTACTCAACAGTGGGCCAGCCCCAGCATTTT. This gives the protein CASSYSTVGQPQHF.